This T cell receptor (beta chain) was captured by sequencing in a study of shared clonotypes between healthy human individuals. Study conclusions and caveats: Sorted-subset sequencing was shown by rarefaction to be incomplete despite large depth. Clonotype sharing among donors was thought likely to change with sequencing depth.

Recent acute infections and vaccinations were absent in the healthy HIV-negative adult donors. CD45RA+ naive and CD45RA-negative memory subsets were separated from CD4+ cells. Deletions cut 0 bases from V and 0 bases from J, with 10 bases between. Germline values: CDR1 SGHRS, CDR2 YFSETQ. The CDR3 runs 16 residues. The table came from immunoSEQ multiplex PCR; TCRdb's copy has only in-frame clones and leaves some out. There are fewer than 2.5 million clones in the sample; over 85% occur only once, and 0.36% lies in the top ten. Comments on this clone: Its antigen is still unknown.

The receptor comes from a man aged 18 to 30 in good health. Some clones in this sample may be carry-over from other donors' samples. The sequenced material came from naive CD4+ T cells from PBMCs. As for subset: CD45RA+ positively selected. The gene calls are TRBV5-1 and TRBJ1-5; D perhaps matches TRBD1 (6 bases). CDR3 bases: TGCGCCAGCAGCTTGGAAGGGGGACTTAGCAATCAGCCCCAGCATTTT. Amino acid sequence: CASSLEGGLSNQPQHF.